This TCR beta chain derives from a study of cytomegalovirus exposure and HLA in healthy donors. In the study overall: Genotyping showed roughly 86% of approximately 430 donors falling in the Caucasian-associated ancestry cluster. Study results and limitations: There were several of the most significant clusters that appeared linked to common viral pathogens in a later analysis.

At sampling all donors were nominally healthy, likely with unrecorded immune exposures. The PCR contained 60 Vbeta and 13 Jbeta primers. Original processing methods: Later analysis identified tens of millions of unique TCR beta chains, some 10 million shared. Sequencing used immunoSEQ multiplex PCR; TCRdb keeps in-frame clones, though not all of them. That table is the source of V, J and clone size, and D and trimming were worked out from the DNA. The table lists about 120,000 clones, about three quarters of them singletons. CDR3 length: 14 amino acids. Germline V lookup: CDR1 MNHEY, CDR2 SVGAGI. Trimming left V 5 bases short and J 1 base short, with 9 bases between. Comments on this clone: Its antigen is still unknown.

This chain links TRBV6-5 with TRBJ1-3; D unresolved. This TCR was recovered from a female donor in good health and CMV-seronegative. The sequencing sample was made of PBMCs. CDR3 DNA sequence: TGTGCCAGCAGTCGAGGGAGTTCTGGAAACACCATATATTTT. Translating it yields CASSRGSSGNTIYF.